This TCR beta chain comes out of a study of blood T cell repertoires in COVID-19. Study-level background: Samples of COVID-19 (acute and convalescent) were obtained from the United States, Italy and Spain.

The germline V gene has CDR1 SGHDT and CDR2 YYEEEE. The CDR3 has 15 residues. With V trimmed by 4 bases and J by 7 bases, 10 bases remained unmatched. Only in-frame clones appear in the TCRdb table, and some are missing; sequencing was by immunoSEQ multiplex PCR. In the table there are about 99,000 clones, more than 80% of which are singletons. This clone appeared once. Material for sequencing was peripheral blood. The genes are TRBV5-6 and TRBJ2-7; the match to TRBD2 covers 11 bases. This TCR came from a woman aged 60-75 years with acute or convalescent COVID-19. This CDR3 reads CASSLRVAGGGEQYV. The CDR3 coding sequence is TGTGCCAGCAGCCTCCGGGTAGCGGGAGGGGGGGAGCAGTACGTC.